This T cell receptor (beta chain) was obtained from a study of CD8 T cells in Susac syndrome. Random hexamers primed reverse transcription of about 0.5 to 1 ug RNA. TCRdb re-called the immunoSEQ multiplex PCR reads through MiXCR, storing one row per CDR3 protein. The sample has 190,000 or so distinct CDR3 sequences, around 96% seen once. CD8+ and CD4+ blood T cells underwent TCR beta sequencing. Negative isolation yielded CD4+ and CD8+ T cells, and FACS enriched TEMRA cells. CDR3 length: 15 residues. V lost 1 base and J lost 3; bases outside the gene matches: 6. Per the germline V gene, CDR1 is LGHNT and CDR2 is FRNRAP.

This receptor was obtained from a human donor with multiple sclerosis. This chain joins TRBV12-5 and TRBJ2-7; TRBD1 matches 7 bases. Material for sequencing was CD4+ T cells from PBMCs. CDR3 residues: CASGLDPTGDYEQYF. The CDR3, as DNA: TGTGCTAGTGGTTTGGACCCTACAGGGGACTACGAGCAGTACTTC.